Listed below are T cell receptor beta chains from one sample, sequenced in a study of IL-17A CD8 T cells in psoriatic arthritis synovium. Produced via immunoSEQ multiplex PCR; TCRdb's table is partial and in-frame only. The sample has 2,000 to 3,000 clones, about 71% seen once. The sample consisted of memory CD8+ T cells from synovial fluid. The receptors shown here come from a human donor with psoriatic arthritis. Both conserved end residues are part of each CDR3. The order of the fields is CDR3 length, V gene, CDR3 protein.

length: 13
V: TRBV19
CDR3: CASSIPGPTEAFF

length: 16
V: TRBV9
CDR3: CASSPPGPRANYGYTF

length: 14
V: TRBV27
CDR3: CASSPSNPNYGYTF

length: 15
V: TRBV27
CDR3: CASSLTGIGNSPLHF

length: 15
V: TRBV25-1
CDR3: CASSVGPSGNTEAFF

length: 14
V: TRBV11-1
CDR3: CASSPGQGKSEQYF

length: 14
V: TRBV5-6
CDR3: CASSLRDWVGTQYF

length: 16
V: TRBV4-2
CDR3: CASSQLPGSRNTEAFF

length: 15
V: TRBV7-3
CDR3: CASSLTSGGTDTQYF

length: 16
V: TRBV19
CDR3: CASSISSQDLNSPLHF

length: 14
V: TRBV7-9
CDR3: CASSFSGGRNEQFF

length: 14
V: TRBV5-6
CDR3: CASSIGQGLETQYF

length: 14
V: TRBV7-3
CDR3: CASSPSGWADTQYF

length: 14
V: TRBV30
CDR3: CAWRGGAGDNEQFF

length: 14
V: TRBV11-3
CDR3: CVQGRQAPNQPQHF

length: 15
V: TRBV5-8
CDR3: CASSRDRGITGELFF

length: 15
V: TRBV6-4
CDR3: CASSVEGSGANVLTF

length: 19
V: TRBV7-3
CDR3: CASSPVMAGASISTDTQYF

length: 16
V: TRBV7-8
CDR3: CASSLGGGPMTDTQYF

length: 18
V: TRBV9
CDR3: CASSLGDRVATLNNEQFF

length: 12
V: TRBV10-3
CDR3: CATSGGNYGYTF